Each of the 12 T cell receptor beta chains below was sequenced from the same sample in a study of blood T cell repertoires in COVID-19. Clones were read by immunoSEQ multiplex PCR, and TCRdb kept only the in-frame ones, dropping some. The profile covers roughly 92,000 clones, with 65% to 85% appearing a single time and 31% taken by the ten largest. Sequences were obtained from peripheral blood. These receptors were obtained from a woman aged 80 or older with active or convalescent COVID-19.

The chain is built from TRBV28 and TRBJ1-5; 7 nucleotides line up with TRBD1. V lost 3 bases, J lost 3 bases, and 5 bases stayed unmatched. Per germline, CDR1 MDHEN and CDR2 SYDVKM. The CDR3 length is 15 residues. DNA of the CDR3: TGTGCCAGCAGTTTGGGACAGCCCGACAATCAGCCCCAGCATTTT. Its protein is CASSLGQPDNQPQHF. The whole variable domain, remainder taken from reference TRBV28 and TRBJ1-5, is DVKVTQSSRYLVKRTGEKVFLECVQDMDHENMFWYRQDPGLGLRLIYFSYDVKMKEKGDIPEGYSVSREKKERFSLILESASTNQTSMYLCASSLGQPDNQPQHFGDGTRLSIL.

The chain uses TRBV27 and TRBJ1-2; D is undetermined. Germline CDR1 is MNHEY and CDR2 is SMNVEV (reference sequence). Between the trimmed V and J ends, which lost 5 bases and 4 bases, there was a span of 11 bases. The CDR3 is 13 residues long. CDR3: CASSPREGYGYTF. In nucleotides, the CDR3 is TGTGCCAGCAGTCCCCGGGAGGGCTATGGCTACACCTTC.

The genes are TRBV28 and TRBJ2-3; D not resolved. The length of the CDR3 is 13 residues. V was cut by 6 bases and J by 2 bases, with 9 bases left in between. Germline assignment: CDR1 MDHEN and CDR2 SYDVKM. The CDR3 DNA follows: TGTGCCAGCAGCACCGCGAACACAGATACGCAGTATTTT. It yields the protein CASSTANTDTQYF.

At least ten counts were recorded for this clone. The J gene is TRBJ2-1, the V gene TRBV7-2, with TRBD2 matching over 13 bases. Per the germline V gene, CDR1 is SGHTA and CDR2 is FQGNSA. V trimming: 5 bases; J trimming: 1 base; junction bases outside the gene matches: 8. The CDR3 sequence is 18 residues long. CDR3 sequence: CASSVQLAGGPSYNEQFF. The CDR3 DNA follows: TGTGCCAGCAGCGTCCAACTAGCGGGAGGGCCTTCCTACAATGAGCAGTTCTTC.

J is TRBJ2-7 and V is TRBV4-2; 16 nucleotides line up with TRBD2. CDR3 length: 19 amino acids. Germline lookup yields CDR1 LGHNA and CDR2 YNFKEQ. The V gene end was trimmed by 0 bases and the J gene end by 2 bases; junction bases not matched to a gene: 7. The CDR3 region is CASSQDLPGTSGRAYEQYF. DNA for the CDR3: TGTGCCAGCAGCCAAGATCTCCCTGGGACTAGCGGGAGGGCCTACGAGCAGTACTTC.

The chain couples TRBV7-9 to TRBJ2-2, with TRBD2 identical over 8 bases. The V and J ends lost 1 base and 6 bases, in that order; junction bases with no gene match: 4. CDR3 length: 15 residues. Germline V gene sequence: CDR1 SEHNR, CDR2 FQNEAQ (reference sequence). CDR3 DNA: TGTGCCAGCAGCTTAGAAGCGGGGGTGGCCGGGGAGCTGTTTTTT. Amino acid sequence: CASSLEAGVAGELFF.

The chain employs TRBV18 and TRBJ2-1; 11 nucleotides align to TRBD2. J lost 2 bases, V lost 6 bases, and 6 bases had no gene match. The CDR3 runs to 16 residues. The germline V gene encodes CDR1 KGHSH and CDR2 LQKENI. The CDR3 DNA is TGTGCCAGCTCGCCGGAACTAGCGGGGGCCTACAATGAGCAGTTCTTC. It is translated as CASSPELAGAYNEQFF.

The chain couples TRBV15 to TRBJ1-4; TRBD1 is a possible D gene (6 bases). The CDR3 runs 15 residues. V was trimmed by 5 bases and J by 4 bases, leaving 14 bases between them. The germline CDR1 and CDR2 sequences are LNHNV and YYDKDF (reference sequence). The DNA for the CDR3 is TGTGCCACCAGCGGTAGACAGGATGGTAATGAAAAACTGTTTTTT. Residues: CATSGRQDGNEKLFF.

J is TRBJ2-7 and V is TRBV6-6; 7 nucleotides align to TRBD1. This CDR3 is 14 amino acids long. CDR1 is MNHNY and CDR2 is SVGAGI in the germline V gene (reference sequence). V shed 5 bases and J 5 bases; nucleotides not matched to a gene: 9. CDR3 region: CASSHVDRVDEQYF. The CDR3 coding sequence is TGTGCCAGCAGTCACGTCGACAGGGTCGACGAGCAGTACTTC.

This clone was detected only once. V gene TRBV7-2 combines with J gene TRBJ2-3; 11 bases are a match to TRBD2. Germline V CDR1 and CDR2: SGHTA, FQGNSA. V trimming: 3 bases; J trimming: 9 bases; junction bases outside the gene matches: 11. The CDR3 sequence is 16 residues long. CDR3 sequence: CASSFGPLAGGSTQYF. Written as DNA, the CDR3 is TGTGCCAGCAGCTTCGGACCCCTAGCGGGGGGATCAACGCAGTATTTT.

The chain links TRBV19 to TRBJ1-1; the match to TRBD1 covers 8 bases. The germline V gene encodes CDR1 LNHDA and CDR2 SQIVND (reference sequence). The CDR3 length is 15 residues. V lost 4 bases to trimming and J lost 5 bases; unmatched junction nucleotides: 9. The CDR3 DNA follows: TGTGCCAGTAGTACGCAGGGGGCGCGGGGGACTGAAGCTTTCTTT. This translates into CASSTQGARGTEAFF.

The chain links TRBV27 to TRBJ1-6, with TRBD1 matching over 9 bases. V dropped 4 bases and J dropped 2; count of bases not matched to a gene: 3. The CDR3 sequence is 16 residues long. The germline V gene encodes CDR1 MNHEY and CDR2 SMNVEV (reference sequence). As DNA, the CDR3 is TGTGCCAGCAGTTCTTACAGGGGGCCCTATAATTCACCCCTCCACTTT. Translated, it gives CASSSYRGPYNSPLHF.